This TCR beta chain was identified in a study of OX40 agonist ivuxolimab in advanced cancers. Study-wide background: The drug used for patients, ivuxolimab, was an agonistic anti-OX40 (CD134) antibody. One hepatocellular carcinoma and a couple of cutaneous melanoma patients partially responded. Dosing consisted of intravenous ivuxolimab at 0.01 to 10 mg/kg every 2 weeks.

Sequencing was performed with immunoSEQ multiplex PCR; in TCRdb, only in-frame clones are kept and a portion is missing. Of more than 80,000 clones listed, more than 75% are singletons. The germline V gene encodes CDR1 KGHSH and CDR2 LQKENI. V was shortened by 1 base and J by 4 bases, with 10 bases between the two germline ends. CDR3 length: 15 amino acids. The rearrangement joins TRBV18 to TRBJ2-2; D is unclear. This material consisted of CD4+ or CD8+ T cells sorted from blood, taken in a trial of the OX40 agonist ivuxolimab. This sequence was found in an adult with an advanced solid tumor such as melanoma, head and neck, liver or kidney cancer. The CDR3 protein is CASSPLSGITGELFF. The CDR3 coding sequence is TGTGCCAGCTCACCACTTTCGGGCATCACCGGGGAGCTGTTTTTT.